A selection of T cell receptor beta chains follows, all from one sample in a study of cytomegalovirus exposure and HLA in healthy donors. Clones were sequenced by immunoSEQ multiplex PCR, and TCRdb holds only the in-frame ones, with some missing. The table lists about 140,000 clones, 75% to 90% of them singletons. Sequencing was performed on PBMCs. The receptor source for this set is a woman under 40 in good health and CMV-seronegative. Both conserved end residues are part of each CDR3. Size tells how often a clone was seen (once, few, many) or the class of an expanded clone, and some rows leave it out.

TRBV5-4	TRBJ2-5	-	CASSRAGGQQETQYF
TRBV10-3	TRBJ2-7	-	CAIRDGTAYEQYF
TRBV7-2	TRBJ2-5	-	CASSLIVVAQETQYF
TRBV2	TRBJ2-1	few	CARGLAGGWEQFF
TRBV5-5	TRBJ2-1	-	CASSFGLPIYNEQFF
TRBV4-2	TRBJ2-7	-	CASSQDRGSGQYF
TRBV5-1	TRBJ2-2	once	CASSLGQGAVGELFF
TRBV21-1	TRBJ2-7	-	CASREEYF
TRBV9	TRBJ1-3	-	CASSVGGRSGANTIYF
TRBV6-1	TRBJ1-4	-	CASRTRVNEKLFF
TRBV5-1	TRBJ2-1	-	CASSFDGRGYNEQFF
TRBV28	TRBJ2-5	-	CASSPPGKQETQYF
TRBV7-3	TRBJ2-5	-	CASSPRDSGQETQYF
TRBV25-1	TRBJ1-5	-	CASSTPGDHQPQHF
TRBV5-4	TRBJ2-1	-	CASSLKLAGVLRDNEQFF
TRBV19	TRBJ2-1	-	CASSIGGREQFF
TRBV19	TRBJ2-1	-	CASSITESFKYYNEQFF
TRBV27	TRBJ2-5	-	CASSSTGTGVEKTQYF
TRBV21-1	TRBJ2-5	-	CASSNWDREETQYF
TRBV9	TRBJ2-1	-	CASSVGATYNEQFF
TRBV5-1	TRBJ2-7	-	CASSRQGDEQYF
TRBV9	TRBJ1-4	-	CASSPRTGVEKLFF
TRBV2	TRBJ2-7	-	CASSGGTRPYEQYF
TRBV18	TRBJ1-1	-	CASSPTGTGNTEAFF
TRBV4-1	TRBJ2-5	-	CASSQRADRGGRETQYF
TRBV11-2	TRBJ2-2	-	CASSPPAAGRGGYGELFF
TRBV11-2	TRBJ2-2	-	CASSQPAAGSWGGELFF
TRBV18	TRBJ1-2	-	CASSQQGFGTGGGGYTF
TRBV11-2	TRBJ1-5	-	CASSPGTVSNQPQHF
TRBV5-4	TRBJ1-2	-	CASTHRGDYGYTF
TRBV9	TRBJ2-7	-	CASSVDPSRGEQYF
TRBV28	TRBJ2-7	-	CASSPGQELVQYF
TRBV5-1	TRBJ2-7	-	CASSPGTGVGEQYF
TRBV5-4	TRBJ2-3	-	CASSSAGVDTQYF
TRBV7-9	TRBJ2-5	-	CSSSLAVAGGETQYF
TRBV5-1	TRBJ1-2	few	CASSLDGVYGYTF
TRBV2	TRBJ2-7	-	CASSATTGSEQYF
TRBV6-1	TRBJ1-1	-	CASSWDSNTEAFF
TRBV6-1	TRBJ2-7	-	CASSEALGQGSHEQYF
TRBV10-2	TRBJ1-3	-	CASSPTGGEGPGTIYF
TRBV5-1	TRBJ2-2	-	CASSWTVDTGELFF
TRBV11-3	TRBJ1-1	-	CASSLTGGTEAFF
TRBV11-2	TRBJ1-2	-	CASSLSSPETGHGYTF
TRBV7-8	TRBJ2-2	-	CASSPFGLAGGPDTGELFF
TRBV2	TRBJ2-3	few	CASSPGGSTDTQYF
TRBV30	TRBJ1-3	-	CAWSTTTGVSGNTIYF
TRBV7-9	TRBJ1-1	few	CASSPQRGGAFF
TRBV27	TRBJ2-1	-	CASSLRRELGNEQFF
TRBV25-1	TRBJ2-7	-	CASSTKGQGATYEQYF
TRBV2	TRBJ2-7	-	CASSDPILTGSYEQYF
TRBV5-4	TRBJ2-3	-	CASSLGLAGGSTDTQYF
TRBV5-4	TRBJ1-1	-	CASSLITGDTEAFF
TRBV19	TRBJ2-7	-	CASSIGQLPYEQYF
TRBV7-8	TRBJ1-4	-	CASSSIRGGEEKLFF
TRBV27	TRBJ2-2	few	CASSSRNTGELFF
TRBV13	TRBJ2-1	-	CASSSVYRGDPYNEQFF
TRBV4-1	TRBJ2-1	-	CASSLSPSVSYNEQFF
TRBV6-4	TRBJ2-2	-	CASSDSDRGVTGELFF
TRBV7-9	TRBJ1-1	-	CASSPRGGQLNTEAFF